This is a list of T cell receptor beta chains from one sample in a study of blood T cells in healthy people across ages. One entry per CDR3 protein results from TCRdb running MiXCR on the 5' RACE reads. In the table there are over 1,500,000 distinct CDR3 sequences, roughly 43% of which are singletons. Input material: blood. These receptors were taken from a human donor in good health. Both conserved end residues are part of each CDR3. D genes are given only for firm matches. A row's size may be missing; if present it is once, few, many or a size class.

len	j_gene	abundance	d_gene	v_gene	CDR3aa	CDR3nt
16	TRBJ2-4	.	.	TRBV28	CASSPPTLVAKNIQYF	TGTGCCAGCAGTCCCCCGACGCTAGTTGCCAAAAACATTCAGTACTTC
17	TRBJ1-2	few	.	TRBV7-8	CASSLKDRPGPTYGYTF	TGTGCCAGCAGTCTTAAAGATCGACCGGGACCCACCTATGGCTACACCTTC
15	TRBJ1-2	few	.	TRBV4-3	CASSLSVGGSDGYTF	TGCGCCAGCAGCCTGTCAGTGGGTGGTTCGGATGGCTACACCTTC
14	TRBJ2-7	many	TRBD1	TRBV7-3	CASSYGTGPYEQYF	TGTGCCAGCAGCTACGGGACAGGGCCGTACGAGCAGTACTTC
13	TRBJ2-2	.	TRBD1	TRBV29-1	CSVRDRWGGELFF	TGCAGCGTTCGGGACAGGTGGGGGGGGGAGCTGTTTTTT
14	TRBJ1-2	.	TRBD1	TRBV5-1	CASTTSGGLYGYTF	TGCGCCAGCACTACGTCAGGGGGCCTCTATGGCTACACCTTC
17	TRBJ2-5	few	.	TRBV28	CASSTETGLTIQETQYF	TGTGCCAGCAGTACAGAAACGGGACTTACCATCCAAGAGACCCAGTACTTC
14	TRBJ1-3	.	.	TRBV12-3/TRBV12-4	CASSGPFSGNTIYF	TGTGCCAGCAGCGGTCCTTTCTCTGGAAACACCATATATTTT
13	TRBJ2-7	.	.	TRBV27	CASSATARYEQYF	TGTGCCAGCAGTGCGACAGCCCGCTACGAGCAGTACTTC
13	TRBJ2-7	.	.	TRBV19	CASAGYPPYEQYF	TGTGCCAGCGCAGGGTATCCCCCCTACGAGCAGTACTTC
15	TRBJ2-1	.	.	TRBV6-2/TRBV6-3	CASSYTRGRGDEQFF	TGTGCCAGCAGTTACACGAGGGGCCGCGGGGATGAGCAGTTCTTC
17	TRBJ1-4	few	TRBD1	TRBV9	CASSVTGTGVFGEKLFF	TGTGCCAGCAGCGTGACCGGGACAGGGGTTTTTGGTGAAAAACTGTTTTTT
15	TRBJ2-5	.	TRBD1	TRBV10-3	CAISEEDRGRETQYF	TGTGCCATCAGTGAGGAGGACAGGGGGCGCGAGACCCAGTACTTC
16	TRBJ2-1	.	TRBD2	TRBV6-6	CASSFLGDYRNNEQFF	TGTGCCAGCAGTTTCTTGGGGGACTACCGAAACAATGAGCAGTTCTTC
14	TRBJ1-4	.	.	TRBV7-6	CASSPRTADEKLFF	TGTGCCAGCAGCCCGCGGACAGCCGATGAAAAACTGTTTTTT
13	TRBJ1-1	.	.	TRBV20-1	CSARVNMNTEAFF	TGCAGTGCTAGAGTAAATATGAACACTGAAGCTTTCTTT